The 14 T cell receptor beta chains given below trace back to one sample, sequenced in a study of T cells in Graves' hyperthyroidism and ophthalmopathy. The investigators amplified TCR beta CDR3 regions from RNA transcripts. Primed by the HTBI set, a first-round RT-PCR was run on the TCR CDR3. TCRdb redid the calling of the multiplex PCR reads with MiXCR, one entry per CDR3 protein. The sample lists 650,000 to 700,000 distinct CDR3 sequences, approximately 15% occurring once. Input material: blood. All receptors come from a man aged 50-60 years with Graves' hyperthyroidism.

For this clonotype: This may be a read error: a much more frequent sequence differs by one nucleotide. V gene TRBV5-1 combines with J gene TRBJ2-7; a weak D match, TRBD1 (5 bases). The CDR3 spans 14 residues. Between the trimmed V and J ends, which lost 6 bases and 7 bases, there was a span of 20 bases. Germline loops: CDR1 SGHRS, CDR2 YFSETQ. For the CDR3, the DNA is TGCGCCAGCATGAGATGGAGTAGCCAGGGAGAGCAGTACTTC. Its protein product is CASMRWSSQGEQYF.

This clonotype was observed a few times. This chain uses TRBV6-2 or TRBV6-3 with TRBJ2-1, with D possibly TRBD2 on 5 matching bases. The germline gives CDR1 MNHEY, CDR2 SVGEGT. The length of the CDR3 is 15 residues. The V gene lost 6 bases and the J gene lost 4 bases, with 16 bases spanning the gap. CDR3 in DNA: TGTGCCAGCAGGGAGGTGCGCGGGTATTACAATGAGCAGTTCTTC. It is translated as CASREVRGYYNEQFF.

The rearrangement uses TRBV28 and TRBJ1-5, with 7 bases that match TRBD1. Germline-derived CDR1 and CDR2 are MDHEN and SYDVKM. The CDR3 has 15 residues. The J segment lost 7 bases and the V segment lost 1 base, leaving 7 bases of the junction unmatched. The CDR3 region has the DNA TGTGCCAGCAGTTTATCGACAGGGATATCACAGCCCCAGCATTTT. Amino acids: CASSLSTGISQPQHF.

Many counts were recorded for this clonotype. The V and J genes are TRBV7-2 and TRBJ1-1; tentative D call: TRBD1 (5 bases). The CDR3 runs to 15 residues. CDR1 and CDR2 (germline): SGHTA, FQGNSA. V lost 1 base to trimming and J lost 0 bases, with 9 bases between them. CDR3 loop: CASSLDAGLNTEAFF. CDR3 nucleotide sequence: TGTGCCAGCAGCTTAGATGCAGGGTTGAACACTGAAGCTTTCTTT.

Here the CDR3 DNA reads TGCGCCAGCAGCCAAAACCAGGGAAAGAACACTGAAGCTTTCTTT. Translating gives CASSQNQGKNTEAFF. The rearrangement joins TRBV4-1 to TRBJ1-1; D might be TRBD1 (5 bases). The CDR3 consists of 15 residues. The germline CDR1 and CDR2 sequences are MGHRA and YSYEKL. The V end was cut by 2 bases, the J end by 1 base, with 11 bases between.

In this sample, this clonotype turned up a few times. V and J are TRBV20-1 and TRBJ1-5, with D perhaps matching TRBD1 (5 bases). Trimming pared 4 bases from V and 5 bases from J, leaving 9 bases between. Germline-derived CDR1 and CDR2 are DFQATT and SNEGSKA (reference sequence). CDR3 length equals 12 residues. The CDR3 DNA follows: TGCAGTGCTAATAGGGGTTATCAGCCCCAGCATTTT. This sequence encodes CSANRGYQPQHF.

This clonotype was detected a few times. This chain connects TRBV4-2 to TRBJ2-7; 14 positions match TRBD2. CDR1 is LGHNA and CDR2 is YNFKEQ in the germline V gene. V gave up 1 base and J gave up 2 bases; unmatched junction bases: 4. This CDR3 comprises 17 residues. The CDR3 loop reads CASSQATSGRGPYEQYF. The DNA for the CDR3 is TGTGCCAGCAGCCAAGCGACTAGCGGGAGGGGACCCTACGAGCAGTACTTC.

This clonotype was detected many times. V gene TRBV28 combines with J gene TRBJ2-7, with no clear D. CDR3 length: 15 amino acids. Germline CDR1 is MDHEN and CDR2 is SYDVKM. The V and J ends lost 2 bases and 2 bases respectively, with 13 bases between them. CDR3 region: CASSLISIIPYEQYF. The CDR3 DNA follows: TGTGCCAGCAGTTTAATCTCCATCATCCCCTACGAGCAGTACTTC.

Many counts were recorded for this clonotype. This chain links TRBV11-3 with TRBJ1-1; D gene unclear. The V and J ends lost 1 base and 3 bases respectively, with 15 bases between them. The CDR3 loop spans 16 amino acids. Germline lookup yields CDR1 SGHNT and CDR2 YENEEA. In nucleotides, the CDR3 is TGTGCCAGCAGCTTAGGCTACAAGAGCGGAGACACTGAAGCTTTCTTT. Translation: CASSLGYKSGDTEAFF.

This clonotype occurred many times. V and J are TRBV11-1 and TRBJ2-7; possible D gene TRBD1, 6 bases. The V gene's germline CDR1 is SGHAT and CDR2 FQDESV (reference sequence). The V and J ends lost 2 bases and 2 bases respectively, with 13 bases between them. The CDR3 covers 15 residues. CDR3 DNA: TGTGCCAGCAGCTTACAGTCAGGGACAACCTACGAGCAGTACTTC. Amino acids: CASSLQSGTTYEQYF.

This clonotype was detected many times. V and J are TRBV28 and TRBJ2-3; no firm D call. CDR1 and CDR2 from the germline V gene are MDHEN and SYDVKM. V was cut by 5 bases and J by 0 bases, with 12 bases left in between. This CDR3 has 15 residues. CDR3 coding DNA: TGTGCCAGCAGTCCCGCCCTACAAAGCACAGATACGCAGTATTTT. This codes for CASSPALQSTDTQYF.

This clonotype was seen many times. V is TRBV28 and J is TRBJ1-2; D remains unclear. Trimming shortened V by 3 bases and J by 7 bases, and 12 bases separated the two germline ends. The CDR3 is 13 amino acids. Germline V gives CDR1 MDHEN, CDR2 SYDVKM. The CDR3 reads CASSFPWDIGYTF. As DNA, the CDR3 is TGTGCCAGCAGTTTTCCATGGGATATTGGCTACACCTTC.

J is TRBJ2-3 and V is TRBV28, with 12 bases matching TRBD2. J gave up 4 bases and V 2 bases, and 1 base lay outside the gene matches. Looked up from germline, CDR1 is MDHEN and CDR2 is SYDVKM. This CDR3 spans 15 amino acids. CDR3 protein: CASSLASGRADTQYF. The CDR3 DNA reads TGTGCCAGCAGTTTAGCTAGCGGGAGGGCAGATACGCAGTATTTT.

The table lists this clonotype with many counts. V usage is TRBV11-3 and J usage is TRBJ2-2; 13 positions match TRBD2. V trimming: 1 base; J trimming: 6 bases; junction bases outside the gene matches: 2. In germline, CDR1 is SGHNT, CDR2 YENEEA. The CDR3 length is 16 residues. The CDR3 reads CASSLGLAGGPGELFF. The CDR3 DNA reads as TGTGCCAGCAGCTTAGGACTAGCGGGAGGTCCCGGGGAGCTGTTTTTT. The variable domain in full, with the rest retrieved from reference TRBV11-3 and TRBJ2-2, is EAGVVQSPRYKIIEKKQPVAFWCNPISGHNTLYWYLQNLGQGPELLIRYENEEAVDDSQLPKDRFSAERLKGVDSTLKIQPAELGDSAVYLCASSLGLAGGPGELFFGEGSRLTVL.